The 27 T cell receptor beta chains given below trace back to one sample, sequenced in a study of blood T cell repertoires in COVID-19. Some clones are missing from TCRdb's copy, which holds only in-frame ones; the method was immunoSEQ multiplex PCR. There are about 280,000 clones in the sample; 85% occur only once, and 4.5% to 5.5% lies in the top ten. The sample taken for sequencing was peripheral blood. These receptors were taken from a middle-aged man with active or convalescent COVID-19.

This clone is a singleton in its sample. CDR3 loop: CASSPTRYTYEQYF. Written as DNA, the CDR3 is TGTGCCAGCAGCCCCACCAGGTACACCTACGAGCAGTACTTC. This chain links TRBV3-1 (or the pseudogene TRBV3-2) with TRBJ2-7, with D hard to call. Germline-derived CDR1 and CDR2 are LGHDT and YNNKEL (reference sequence). The CDR3 has 14 amino acids. Deletions cut 4 bases from V and 2 bases from J, with 12 bases between.

V usage is TRBV7-2 and J usage is TRBJ2-1; the D gene is possibly TRBD2 (6 bases). This CDR3 has 13 residues. Per germline, CDR1 SGHTA and CDR2 FQGNSA. V gave up 5 bases and J gave up 9 bases, with 14 bases separating them. CDR3 sequence reads: CASSPHIGGEQFF. CDR3 DNA: TGTGCCAGCAGCCCCCATATCGGGGGTGAGCAGTTCTTC. Full variable domain (rest looked up from reference TRBV7-2 and TRBJ2-1): GAGVSQSPSNKVTEKGKDVELRCDPISGHTALYWYRQSLGQGLEFLIYFQGNSAPDKSGLPSDRFSAERTGGSVSTLTIQRTQQEDSAVYLCASSPHIGGEQFFGPGTRLTVL.

This sequence joins TRBV10-3 and TRBJ2-1; possible D gene TRBD2, 5 bases. V was pared by 2 bases and J by 6 bases, with 11 bases between. Germline loops: CDR1 ENHRY, CDR2 SYGVKD. The CDR3 is made up of 14 amino acids. The CDR3 DNA follows: TGTGCCATCAGTGAGCCGGGGATTCGCAATGAGCAGTTCTTC. Residues: CAISEPGIRNEQFF.

This chain joins TRBV5-4 and TRBJ2-3; D is unclear. Germline V gene sequence: CDR1 SGHNT, CDR2 YYREEE (reference sequence). V was shortened by 0 bases and J by 2 bases, with 4 bases between the two germline ends. The length of the CDR3 is 13 residues. CDR3 in amino acids: CASSLATTDTQYF. CDR3 nucleotide sequence: TGTGCCAGCAGCTTGGCTACCACAGATACGCAGTATTTT.

The chain is built from TRBV28 and TRBJ2-2; D remains ambiguous. The V end lost 7 bases, the J end lost 2 bases, and 8 bases lay between the germline ends. This CDR3 has 13 residues. CDR1 and CDR2 (germline): MDHEN, SYDVKM. This CDR3 reads CASTESNTGELFF. The DNA for the CDR3 is TGTGCCAGCACGGAGTCAAACACCGGGGAGCTGTTTTTT.

The rearrangement joins TRBV2 to TRBJ1-5; D is ambiguous. This CDR3 spans 14 amino acids. Trimming removed 10 bases from V and 4 bases from J, with 17 bases in between. Germline V gene lookup returns CDR1 SNHLY and CDR2 FYNNEI. The CDR3 spells CATSGVELNQPQHF. CDR3 DNA: TGTGCCACCAGCGGGGTGGAACTTAATCAGCCCCAGCATTTT.

The V and J genes are TRBV6-1 and TRBJ2-3; 10 bases fit TRBD2. This CDR3 contains 18 residues. Germline V lookup: CDR1 MNHNS, CDR2 SASEGT. V shed 4 bases and J 2 bases; nucleotides not matched to a gene: 12. CDR3 nucleotide sequence: TGTGCCAGCAGTGCCTCGCGGCGTAGCGGGGGGAACACAGATACGCAGTATTTT. Protein sequence: CASSASRRSGGNTDTQYF.

This chain connects TRBV19 to TRBJ1-2; 9 bases line up with TRBD1. The V gene's germline CDR1 is LNHDA and CDR2 SQIVND (reference sequence). CDR3 size: 14 residues. J gave up 3 bases and V 4 bases, and 3 bases lay outside the gene matches. The CDR3 reads CASSKTGGDYGYTF. The DNA for the CDR3 is TGTGCCAGTAGTAAAACAGGGGGCGACTATGGCTACACCTTC.

The V gene is TRBV5-5, the J gene TRBJ2-3, with a weak D call TRBD1 (5 bases). CDR3 length: 18 residues. V was shortened by 2 bases and J by 2 bases, with 21 bases between the two germline ends. Germline V gene lookup returns CDR1 SGHKS and CDR2 YYEKEE (reference sequence). CDR3 sequence reads: CASSLGRLVDITTDTQYF. As DNA, the CDR3 is TGTGCCAGCAGCTTAGGCAGGTTGGTGGACATAACCACAGATACGCAGTATTTT.

V gene TRBV2 combines with J gene TRBJ2-7, with TRBD2 identical over 9 bases. V shed 7 bases, J shed 2 bases, and the junction held 6 bases outside the gene matches. Germline-derived CDR1 and CDR2 are SNHLY and FYNNEI. CDR3 size: 14 residues. The CDR3 loop is CASKGREGTYEQYF. Written as DNA, the CDR3 is TGTGCCAGCAAGGGGCGGGAGGGTACCTACGAGCAGTACTTC.

This chain links TRBV9 with TRBJ1-1; TRBD1 might be the D (5 bases). The germline V gene has CDR1 SGDLS and CDR2 YYNGEE. The CDR3 contains 14 residues. V shed 0 bases and J shed 0 bases, with 6 bases lying between them. The CDR3 region is CASSVGGVNTEAFF. CDR3 in DNA: TGTGCCAGCAGCGTAGGGGGGGTGAACACTGAAGCTTTCTTT.

V is TRBV3-1 (or the pseudogene TRBV3-2) and J is TRBJ1-1; tentative D call: TRBD1 (5 bases). CDR3 length equals 13 residues. V was cut by 6 bases and J by 1 base, with 9 bases left in between. Germline lookup yields CDR1 LGHDT and CDR2 YNNKEL (reference sequence). CDR3 protein: CASSPGGNTEAFF. In DNA form, the CDR3 reads TGTGCCAGCAGTCCGGGGGGGAACACTGAAGCTTTCTTT.

The chain employs TRBV6-5 and TRBJ1-3; D is undetermined. This CDR3 is 15 amino acids long. The germline V gene has CDR1 MNHEY and CDR2 SVGAGI. Trimming took 6 bases from V and 0 from J, leaving 12 bases between them. CDR3 in amino acids: CASSPNQNSGNTIYF. The CDR3 region has the DNA TGTGCCAGCAGCCCAAACCAGAACTCTGGAAACACCATATATTTT.

Here the CDR3 reads CASSARWETQYF. In DNA form, the CDR3 reads TGTGCCAGCAGCGCCCGGTGGGAGACCCAGTACTTC. The J gene is TRBJ2-5, the V gene TRBV7-2; D remains unclear. The CDR3 runs to 12 residues. The germline gives CDR1 SGHTA, CDR2 FQGNSA. Between the trimmed V and J ends, which lost 5 bases and 5 bases, there was a span of 9 bases.

The table lists this clone with a count of one. The chain couples TRBV16 to TRBJ1-1; no reliable D call. V lost 2 bases and J lost 1, with 5 bases in between. Per germline, CDR1 KGHSY and CDR2 FQNENV. The CDR3 has 13 residues. The CDR3 sequence: CASSQEGNTEAFF. CDR3 coding DNA: TGTGCCAGCAGCCAAGAGGGGAACACTGAAGCTTTCTTT.

The gene calls are TRBV28 and TRBJ2-1, with 10 bases that match TRBD2. This CDR3 contains 16 residues. The ends lost 8 bases at V and 0 bases at J; junction bases unmatched: 7. The V gene's germline CDR1 is MDHEN and CDR2 SYDVKM. The CDR3 region has the DNA TGTGCCAGCCAAACTAGCGGGGCTACCTCCTACAATGAGCAGTTCTTC. This codes for CASQTSGATSYNEQFF.

This sequence joins TRBV30 and TRBJ1-4; D may be TRBD1 (5 bases). The CDR3 consists of 13 residues. The germline V gene encodes CDR1 GTSNPN and CDR2 SVGIG (reference sequence). V lost 8 bases and J lost 5, with 15 bases in between. The CDR3 DNA is TGTGCCCGGGGGACGGGTAGAAATGAAAAACTGTTTTTT. Its protein product is CARGTGRNEKLFF.

The chain combines TRBV4-1 with TRBJ2-1; TRBD2 aligns across 9 bases. The CDR3 sequence is 19 residues long. Germline-derived CDR1 and CDR2 are MGHRA and YSYEKL. V gave up 1 base and J gave up 0 bases; unmatched junction bases: 10. The CDR3 DNA reads TGCGCCAGCAGCCAAGTGGTTACTAGCGGGTACAGCTCCTACAATGAGCAGTTCTTC. Its translation: CASSQVVTSGYSSYNEQFF.

As concerns this clone: Other nucleotide sequences in the sample specify the same CDR3. The chain employs TRBV5-1 and TRBJ1-1; D not resolved. Germline V gene data show CDR1 as SGHRS and CDR2 as YFSETQ. The germline V and J ends were trimmed by 0 bases and 1 base, with 10 bases remaining between them. The CDR3 has 15 residues. CDR3 residues: CASSLGGRKNTEAFF. CDR3 DNA sequence: TGCGCCAGCAGCTTGGGTGGCAGAAAGAACACTGAAGCTTTCTTT.

The J gene is TRBJ2-2, the V gene TRBV6-1, with 9 bases fitting TRBD1. With 4 bases clipped from V and 5 bases from J, the junction kept 8 bases outside the gene matches. CDR3 length: 16 amino acids. CDR1 is MNHNS, CDR2 SASEGT, per germline. The CDR3 protein is CASSVRTGAGTGELFF. The CDR3 region has the DNA TGTGCCAGCAGTGTCCGGACAGGGGCGGGGACCGGGGAGCTGTTTTTT.

This chain links TRBV6-5 with TRBJ1-4; D uncertain. The V gene lost 7 bases and the J gene lost 7 bases, with 10 bases spanning the gap. This CDR3 contains 12 residues. CDR1 and CDR2 from the germline V gene are MNHEY and SVGAGI. This CDR3 reads CASTESREKLFF. For the CDR3, the DNA is TGTGCCAGCACCGAGTCGCGTGAAAAACTGTTTTTT.

This clone was detected many times. The chain joins TRBV4-1 to TRBJ2-2; no definite D call. The CDR3 covers 15 residues. The V end was cut by 0 bases, the J end by 5 bases, with 10 bases between. The germline V gene encodes CDR1 MGHRA and CDR2 YSYEKL. This chain's CDR3 is CASSQEVTNTGELFF. CDR3 nucleotide sequence: TGCGCCAGCAGCCAAGAGGTGACAAATACCGGGGAGCTGTTTTTT.

The chain links TRBV28 to TRBJ1-2, with TRBD1 matching 9 bases. The V gene end was trimmed by 6 bases and the J gene end by 3 bases; junction bases not matched to a gene: 8. Per the germline V gene, CDR1 is MDHEN and CDR2 is SYDVKM. The length of the CDR3 is 15 residues. Here the CDR3 DNA reads TGTGCCAGCAGCGAACAGGGGGCGCCGGACTATGGCTACACCTTC. Its protein is CASSEQGAPDYGYTF.

CDR3 in DNA: TGTGCCACCTCGTCCCGGGACAGGGGGGACACTGAAGCTTTCTTT. This codes for CATSSRDRGDTEAFF. The chain recombines TRBV19 with TRBJ1-1; TRBD1 agrees at 11 bases. V shed 10 bases and J 3 bases; nucleotides not matched to a gene: 10. There are 15 residues in the CDR3. Germline loops: CDR1 LNHDA, CDR2 SQIVND (reference sequence).

The chain links TRBV5-1 to TRBJ1-5, with D possibly TRBD1 on 5 matching bases. CDR3 length equals 15 residues. The V and J ends lost 4 bases and 2 bases respectively, with 13 bases between them. Per the germline V gene, CDR1 is SGHRS and CDR2 is YFSETQ. The CDR3: CASSPDGGGNQPQHF. The CDR3 bases are TGCGCCAGCAGCCCGGATGGGGGGGGCAATCAGCCCCAGCATTTT.

This rearrangement joins TRBV28 to TRBJ1-2; 9 bases match TRBD1. J gave up 7 bases and V 3 bases, and 6 bases lay outside the gene matches. The CDR3 is 14 residues long. Germline V lookup: CDR1 MDHEN, CDR2 SYDVKM. CDR3 protein: CASSLAQGAIGYTF. CDR3 nucleotide sequence: TGTGCCAGCAGTTTGGCACAGGGGGCTATTGGCTACACCTTC.

The V gene is TRBV21-1, the J gene TRBJ1-1; the D segment call TRBD1 is taken from the table without a DNA check. TRBV21-1 is classified as a pseudogene. The CDR3 contains 17 residues. CDR3 loop: CASSALTGKLSNTEAFF. CDR3 nucleotides: TGTGCCAGCAGCGCGTTGACAGGGAAACTATCGAACACTGAAGCTTTCTTT.